The 18 T cell receptor beta chains in this list originate from one sample, sequenced in a study of cytomegalovirus exposure and HLA in healthy donors. This table comes from immunoSEQ multiplex PCR, and its TCRdb copy is limited to in-frame clones, with some not included. The sample contains about 130,000 clones, approximately 88% of which appear only once. The sequenced material came from PBMCs. These receptors came from a woman in her late teens or twenties in good health and CMV-seronegative.

V is TRBV9 and J is TRBJ2-1; perhaps TRBD2 as D (5 bases). The CDR3 contains 15 residues. Germline V CDR1 and CDR2: SGDLS, YYNGEE. The germline V and J ends were trimmed by 4 bases and 3 bases, with 14 bases remaining between them. Here the CDR3 DNA reads TGTGCCAGCAGCACGCGCCGCGGGTACTACAATGAGCAGTTCTTC. Protein product: CASSTRRGYYNEQFF. Filled out from reference TRBV9 and TRBJ2-1, the complete variable domain reads DSGVTQTPKHLITATGQRVTLRCSPRSGDLSVYWYQQSLDQGLQFLIQYYNGEERAKGNILERFSAQQFPDLHSELNLSSLELGDSALYFCASSTRRGYYNEQFFGPGTRLTVL.

The chain employs TRBV19 and TRBJ2-3, with TRBD1 as a possible D gene (5 bases). The germline V gene has CDR1 LNHDA and CDR2 SQIVND (reference sequence). V lost 10 bases to trimming and J lost 0 bases, with 14 bases between them. The CDR3 covers 14 residues. The CDR3 loop is CATRAQTSTDTQYF. The CDR3 nucleotides read TGTGCCACCAGGGCTCAAACTAGCACAGATACGCAGTATTTT.

The chain joins TRBV6-5 to TRBJ2-1; 14 nucleotides match TRBD2. The CDR3 consists of 14 residues. The junction had 0 bases not matched to a gene; V was cut back by 5 bases and J by 6 bases. Germline V CDR1 and CDR2: MNHEY, SVGAGI. The CDR3 loop is CASSGLAGGNEQFF. CDR3 nucleotide sequence: TGTGCCAGCAGTGGACTAGCGGGAGGCAATGAGCAGTTCTTC.

The chain combines TRBV5-1 with TRBJ1-1, with D possibly TRBD1 on 5 matching bases. Germline V CDR1 and CDR2: SGHRS, YFSETQ. The CDR3 consists of 14 residues. V lost 4 bases to trimming and J lost 4 bases, with 14 bases between them. The CDR3 nucleotides read TGCGCCAGCAGCCCAAACCCCGGGGGCACTGAAGCTTTCTTT. It is translated as CASSPNPGGTEAFF.

In its sample, this clone was seen once. The rearrangement links TRBV9 to TRBJ2-2; TRBD2 matches 14 bases. The CDR3 loop spans 17 amino acids. Germline V gene data show CDR1 as SGDLS and CDR2 as YYNGEE. V trimming: 4 bases; J trimming: 7 bases; junction bases outside the gene matches: 9. CDR3 DNA sequence: TGTGCCAGCAGCACCCGACTAGCGGGAGGGCCGATCGGGGAGCTGTTTTTT. Amino acids: CASSTRLAGGPIGELFF.

This chain uses TRBV7-6 with TRBJ2-3; D unclear. In germline, CDR1 is SGHVS, CDR2 FNYEAQ. Between the trimmed V and J ends, which lost 1 base and 1 base, there was a span of 6 bases. CDR3 length: 14 amino acids. The CDR3 DNA follows: TGTGCCAGCAGCTTAGAGTCAGGCACAGATACGCAGTATTTT. Amino acids: CASSLESGTDTQYF.

This chain joins TRBV7-9 and TRBJ1-5; weak D call: TRBD1 (6 bases). The germline V and J ends were trimmed by 1 base and 3 bases, with 13 bases remaining between them. The CDR3 is 16 amino acids. Germline lookup yields CDR1 SEHNR and CDR2 FQNEAQ (reference sequence). The CDR3 spells CASSLEPGATNQPQHF. CDR3 in DNA: TGTGCCAGCAGCTTAGAACCAGGGGCGACCAATCAGCCCCAGCATTTT.

This CDR3 is CASSPMASGFSYNEQFF. The DNA for the CDR3 is TGTGCCAGCTCACCAATGGCTAGCGGATTCTCCTACAATGAGCAGTTCTTC. J is TRBJ2-1 and V is TRBV18; 7 nucleotides line up with TRBD2. The CDR3 is made up of 17 amino acids. The junction had 7 bases not matched to a gene; V was cut back by 2 bases and J by 0 bases. Germline V CDR1 and CDR2: KGHSH, LQKENI.

The chain has TRBV6-5 and TRBJ2-5; possibly TRBD1 for D (6 bases). Trimming took off 0 bases at V and 4 bases at J, with 6 bases between the two ends. The CDR3 extends over 13 amino acids. Germline V gene data show CDR1 as MNHEY and CDR2 as SVGAGI. Here the CDR3 reads CASSYSGAETQYF. DNA for the CDR3: TGTGCCAGCAGTTACTCGGGGGCAGAGACCCAGTACTTC.

There are a few counts of this clone. V is TRBV25-1 and J is TRBJ1-4; D not resolved. Germline assignment: CDR1 MGHDK and CDR2 SYGVNS. V lost 8 bases and J 7 bases, leaving 8 bases between the germline ends. CDR3 length equals 11 residues. The CDR3 coding sequence is TGTGCCAGCCTGGGGAGTGAAAAACTGTTTTTT. This encodes CASLGSEKLFF.

This clone appeared a few times. The chain links TRBV9 to TRBJ1-2; possible D gene TRBD1, 6 bases. Trimming pared 4 bases from V and 0 bases from J, leaving 10 bases between. The CDR3 length is 14 residues. The V gene's germline CDR1 is SGDLS and CDR2 YYNGEE. The CDR3 nucleotides are TGTGCCAGCAGCCCGGACAGAGCTAACTATGGCTACACCTTC. Translation: CASSPDRANYGYTF.

The chain joins TRBV19 to TRBJ2-1; the match to TRBD2 covers 8 bases. Trimming removed 9 bases from V and 3 bases from J; junction bases left unmatched: 7. This CDR3 has 14 amino acids. Germline V gives CDR1 LNHDA, CDR2 SQIVND (reference sequence). The CDR3 nucleotides are TGTGCCAGAATCCCCCGGGAGGGCTACAATGAGCAGTTCTTC. Translated: CARIPREGYNEQFF.

The chain has TRBV27 and TRBJ1-1; D is possibly TRBD1 (6 bases). V was trimmed by 6 bases and J by 7 bases, leaving 21 bases between them. The CDR3 consists of 15 residues. The germline V gene has CDR1 MNHEY and CDR2 SMNVEV (reference sequence). CDR3 region: CASSLRTVFTGEAFF. Here the CDR3 DNA reads TGTGCCAGCAGCTTAAGGACAGTCTTCACTGGTGAAGCTTTCTTT.

V usage is TRBV29-1 and J usage is TRBJ2-7; 8 bases fit TRBD2. With 2 bases clipped from V and 0 bases from J, the junction kept 6 bases outside the gene matches. There are 15 residues in the CDR3. CDR1 is SQVTM and CDR2 is ANQGSEA in the germline V gene. CDR3 DNA sequence: TGCAGCGTTGAAAATTTGCGGGAGGACTCCTACGAGCAGTACTTC. This translates into CSVENLREDSYEQYF.

The CDR3 coding sequence is TGTGCCAGCAGCCCAACTAGCGGGAGAAGTACTAGCACAGATACGCAGTATTTT. Its protein product is CASSPTSGRSTSTDTQYF. V gene TRBV9 combines with J gene TRBJ2-3; 11 bases are a match to TRBD2. Trimming at V came to 4 bases and at J to 0 bases, leaving 10 bases not matched to a gene. CDR1 is SGDLS, CDR2 YYNGEE, per germline. CDR3 size: 18 residues.

The chain employs TRBV19 and TRBJ2-4, with 11 bases lining up with TRBD2. V trimming: 5 bases; J trimming: 6 bases; junction bases outside the gene matches: 9. CDR3 length: 16 amino acids. Germline lookup yields CDR1 LNHDA and CDR2 SQIVND (reference sequence). CDR3 amino acids: CASSLSGRAPRNIQYF. The CDR3 DNA is TGTGCCAGTAGTCTTAGCGGGAGGGCCCCTAGAAACATTCAGTACTTC.

This chain links TRBV27 with TRBJ2-1; 12 bases match TRBD2. The CDR3 consists of 18 residues. Per germline, CDR1 MNHEY and CDR2 SMNVEV (reference sequence). With 5 bases clipped from V and 2 bases from J, the junction kept 10 bases outside the gene matches. As DNA, the CDR3 is TGTGCCAGCAGTCCCAGGACTAGCGGGATTTCGACCTACAATGAGCAGTTCTTC. As protein: CASSPRTSGISTYNEQFF.

This sequence joins TRBV29-1 and TRBJ2-5; tentatively, D is TRBD1 (6 bases). The length of the CDR3 is 14 residues. Deletions cut 6 bases from V and 5 bases from J, with 19 bases between. CDR1 and CDR2 from the germline V gene are SQVTM and ANQGSEA. The CDR3 sequence: CSVSHRGLSETQYF. The CDR3, as DNA: TGCAGCGTCTCCCATAGGGGGTTAAGCGAGACCCAGTACTTC.